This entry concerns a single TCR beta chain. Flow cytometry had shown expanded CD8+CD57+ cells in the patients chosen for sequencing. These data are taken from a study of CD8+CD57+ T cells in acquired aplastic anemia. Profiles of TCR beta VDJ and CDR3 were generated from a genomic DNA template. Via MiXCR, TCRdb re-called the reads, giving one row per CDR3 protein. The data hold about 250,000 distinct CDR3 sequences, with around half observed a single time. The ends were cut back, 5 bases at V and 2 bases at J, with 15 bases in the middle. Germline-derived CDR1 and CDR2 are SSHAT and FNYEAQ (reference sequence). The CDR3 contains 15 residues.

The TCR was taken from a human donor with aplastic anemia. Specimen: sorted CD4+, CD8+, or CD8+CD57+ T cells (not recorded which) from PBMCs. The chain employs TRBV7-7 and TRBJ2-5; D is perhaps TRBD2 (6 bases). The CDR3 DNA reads TGTGCCAGCAGCCAACTGGGGACTCCGCAAGAGACCCAGTACTTC. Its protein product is CASSQLGTPQETQYF.